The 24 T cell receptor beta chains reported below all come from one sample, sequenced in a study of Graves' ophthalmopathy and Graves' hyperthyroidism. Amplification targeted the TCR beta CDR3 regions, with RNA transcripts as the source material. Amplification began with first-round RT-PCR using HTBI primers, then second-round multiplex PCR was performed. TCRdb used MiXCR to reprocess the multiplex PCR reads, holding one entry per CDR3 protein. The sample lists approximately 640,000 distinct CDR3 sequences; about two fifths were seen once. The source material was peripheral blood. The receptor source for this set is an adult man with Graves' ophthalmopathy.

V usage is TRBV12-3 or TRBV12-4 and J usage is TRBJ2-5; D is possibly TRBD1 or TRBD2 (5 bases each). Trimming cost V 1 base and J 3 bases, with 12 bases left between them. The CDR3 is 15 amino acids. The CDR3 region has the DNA TGTGCCAGCAGTTTAGATGGGACGCATAAAGAGACCCAGTACTTC. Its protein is CASSLDGTHKETQYF.

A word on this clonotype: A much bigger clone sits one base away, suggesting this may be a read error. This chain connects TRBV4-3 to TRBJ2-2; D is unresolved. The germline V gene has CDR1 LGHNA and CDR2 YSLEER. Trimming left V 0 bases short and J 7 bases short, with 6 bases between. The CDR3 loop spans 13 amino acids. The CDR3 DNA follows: TGCGCCAGCAGCCAAGATCGCATCGGGGAGCTGTTTTTT. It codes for CASSQDRIGELFF.

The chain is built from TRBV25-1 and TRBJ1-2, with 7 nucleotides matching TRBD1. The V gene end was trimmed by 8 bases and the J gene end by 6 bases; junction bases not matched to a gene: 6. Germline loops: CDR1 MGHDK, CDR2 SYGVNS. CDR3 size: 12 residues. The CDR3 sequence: CASSGGSNGYTF. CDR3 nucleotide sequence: TGTGCCAGCTCAGGGGGGTCCAATGGCTACACCTTC.

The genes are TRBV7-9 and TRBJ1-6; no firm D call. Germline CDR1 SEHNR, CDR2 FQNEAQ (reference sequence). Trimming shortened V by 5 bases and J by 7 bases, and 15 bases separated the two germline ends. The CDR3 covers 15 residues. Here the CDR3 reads CASSQDRSGNSPLHF. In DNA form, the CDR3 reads TGTGCCAGCAGCCAAGATCGGAGCGGGAATTCACCCCTCCACTTT.

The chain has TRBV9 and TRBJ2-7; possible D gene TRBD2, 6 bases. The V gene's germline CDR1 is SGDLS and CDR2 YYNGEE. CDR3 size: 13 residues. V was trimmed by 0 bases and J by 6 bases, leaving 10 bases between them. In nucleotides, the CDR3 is TGTGCCAGCAGCGTAGGGACTACCGGCGAGCAGTACTTC. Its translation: CASSVGTTGEQYF.

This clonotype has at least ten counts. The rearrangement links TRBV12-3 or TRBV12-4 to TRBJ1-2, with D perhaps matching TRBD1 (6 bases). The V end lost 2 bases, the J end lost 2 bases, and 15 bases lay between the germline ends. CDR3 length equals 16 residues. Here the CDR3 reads CASSLTWQGKNYGYTF. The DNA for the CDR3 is TGTGCCAGCAGTTTAACTTGGCAGGGGAAGAACTATGGCTACACCTTC.

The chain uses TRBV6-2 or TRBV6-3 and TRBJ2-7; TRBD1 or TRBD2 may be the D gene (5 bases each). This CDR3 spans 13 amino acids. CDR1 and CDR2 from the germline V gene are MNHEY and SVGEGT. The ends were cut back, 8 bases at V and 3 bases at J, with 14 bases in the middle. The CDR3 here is CASAGTDFYEQYF. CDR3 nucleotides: TGTGCCAGCGCCGGGACGGACTTCTACGAGCAGTACTTC.

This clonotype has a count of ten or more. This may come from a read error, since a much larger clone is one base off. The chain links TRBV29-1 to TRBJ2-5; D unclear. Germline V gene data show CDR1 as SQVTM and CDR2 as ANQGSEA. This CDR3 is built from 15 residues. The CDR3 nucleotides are TGCAGCGTTGAAGGACTCATGGAGCTTGGAGAGGCCCAGTACTTC. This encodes CSVEGLMELGEAQYF.

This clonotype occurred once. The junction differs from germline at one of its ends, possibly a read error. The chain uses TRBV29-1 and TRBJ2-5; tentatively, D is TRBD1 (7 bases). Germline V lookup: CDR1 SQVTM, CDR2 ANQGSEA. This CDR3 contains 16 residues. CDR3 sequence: CGVDRAWTKDQGTQYF. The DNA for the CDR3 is TGCGGCGTTGACAGGGCCTGGACTAAGGACCAAGGCACCCAGTATTTC.

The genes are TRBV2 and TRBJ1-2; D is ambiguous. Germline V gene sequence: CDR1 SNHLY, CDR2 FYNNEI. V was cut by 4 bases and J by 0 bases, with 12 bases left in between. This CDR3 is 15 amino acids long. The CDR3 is CASSVGGVANYGYTF. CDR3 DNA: TGTGCCAGCAGTGTAGGCGGTGTAGCTAACTATGGCTACACCTTC.

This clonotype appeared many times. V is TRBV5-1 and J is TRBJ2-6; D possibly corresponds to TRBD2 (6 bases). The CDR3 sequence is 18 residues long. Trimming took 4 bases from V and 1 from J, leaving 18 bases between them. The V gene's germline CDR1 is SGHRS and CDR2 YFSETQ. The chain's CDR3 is CASSRRRESTSGANVLTF. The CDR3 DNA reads TGCGCCAGCAGCCGTCGGAGGGAAAGTACATCTGGGGCCAACGTCCTGACTTTC.

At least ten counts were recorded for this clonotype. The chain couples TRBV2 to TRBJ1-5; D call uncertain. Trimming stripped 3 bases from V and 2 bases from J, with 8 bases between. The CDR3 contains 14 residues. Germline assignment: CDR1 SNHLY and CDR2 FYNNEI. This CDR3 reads CASSDGSGNQPQHF. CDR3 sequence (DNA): TGTGCCAGCAGTGATGGGTCGGGCAATCAGCCCCAGCATTTT.

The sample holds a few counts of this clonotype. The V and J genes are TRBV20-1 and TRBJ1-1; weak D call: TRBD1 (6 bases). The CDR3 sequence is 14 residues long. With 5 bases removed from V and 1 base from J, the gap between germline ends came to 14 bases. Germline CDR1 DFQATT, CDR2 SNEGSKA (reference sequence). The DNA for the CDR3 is TGCAGTGCTGGGCGGGGGCAGGGGAACACTGAAGCTTTCTTT. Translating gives CSAGRGQGNTEAFF.

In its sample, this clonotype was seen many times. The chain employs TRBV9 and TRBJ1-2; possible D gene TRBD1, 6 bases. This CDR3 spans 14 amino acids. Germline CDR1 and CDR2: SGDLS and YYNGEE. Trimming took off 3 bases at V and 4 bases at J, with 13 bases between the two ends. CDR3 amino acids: CASSESRGIYGYTF. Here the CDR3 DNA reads TGTGCCAGCAGCGAGAGCAGGGGAATCTATGGCTACACCTTC.

CDR3 in amino acids: CAISPRTSVNTEAFF. For the CDR3, the DNA is TGTGCCATCAGTCCCAGGACGTCGGTGAACACTGAAGCTTTCTTT. The chain is built from TRBV10-3 and TRBJ1-1; D is ambiguous. Per germline, CDR1 ENHRY and CDR2 SYGVKD. The CDR3 spans 15 residues. Trimming took off 5 bases at V and 0 bases at J, with 13 bases between the two ends.

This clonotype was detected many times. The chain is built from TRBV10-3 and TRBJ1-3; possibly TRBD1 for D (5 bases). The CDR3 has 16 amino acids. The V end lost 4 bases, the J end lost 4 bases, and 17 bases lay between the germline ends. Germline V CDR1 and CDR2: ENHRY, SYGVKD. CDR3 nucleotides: TGTGCCATCAGTGTCGCAGGGCAAGTCTCCGGAAACACCATATATTTT. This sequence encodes CAISVAGQVSGNTIYF.

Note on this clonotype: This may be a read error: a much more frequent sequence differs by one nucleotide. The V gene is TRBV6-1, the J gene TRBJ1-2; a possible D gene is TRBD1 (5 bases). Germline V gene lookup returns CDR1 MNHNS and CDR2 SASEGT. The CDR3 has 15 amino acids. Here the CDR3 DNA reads TGTGCCAGCAGTGAAGCAATCTCAGGGAACTATGGCTGCACCTTC. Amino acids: CASSEAISGNYGCTF.

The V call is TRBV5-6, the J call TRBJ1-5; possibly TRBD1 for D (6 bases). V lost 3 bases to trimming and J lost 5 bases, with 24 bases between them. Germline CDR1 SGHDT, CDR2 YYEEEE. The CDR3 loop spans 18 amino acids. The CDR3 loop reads CASSYRLRGGLWDQPQHF. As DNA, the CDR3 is TGTGCCAGCAGCTATCGCCTCAGAGGGGGGTTATGGGATCAGCCCCAGCATTTT.

The CDR3 sequence: CASKLGTGVEKLFF. The DNA of the CDR3 is TGTGCCAGCAAGTTGGGGACAGGGGTCGAAAAACTGTTTTTT. This sequence joins TRBV2 and TRBJ1-4; TRBD1 matches at 10 bases. From germline, CDR1 is SNHLY and CDR2 FYNNEI. Unmatched junction bases numbered 7, after V lost 7 bases and J lost 8 bases. The CDR3 extends over 14 amino acids.

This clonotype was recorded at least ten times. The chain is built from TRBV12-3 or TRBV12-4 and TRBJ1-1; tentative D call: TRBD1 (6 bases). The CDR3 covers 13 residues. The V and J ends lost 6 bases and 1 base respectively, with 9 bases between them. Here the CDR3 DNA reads TGTGCCAGCAGGACAGGAACGAACACTGAAGCTTTCTTT. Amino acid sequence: CASRTGTNTEAFF.

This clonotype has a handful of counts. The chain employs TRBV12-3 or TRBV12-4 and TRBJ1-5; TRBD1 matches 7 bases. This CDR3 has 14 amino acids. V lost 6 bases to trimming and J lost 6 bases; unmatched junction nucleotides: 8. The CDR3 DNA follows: TGTGCCAGCAGACCCGACAGGGTTTTTCAGCCCCAGCATTTT. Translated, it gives CASRPDRVFQPQHF.

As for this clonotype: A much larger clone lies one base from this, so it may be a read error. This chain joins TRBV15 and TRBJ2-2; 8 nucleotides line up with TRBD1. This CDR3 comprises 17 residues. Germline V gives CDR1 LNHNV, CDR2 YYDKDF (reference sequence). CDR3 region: CAASRDSDREFPGELFF. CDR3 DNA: TGTGCCGCCAGCAGAGATTCGGACAGGGAATTTCCCGGGGAGCTGTTTTTT. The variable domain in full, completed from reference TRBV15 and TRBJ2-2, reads DAMVIQNPRYQVTQFGKPVTLSCSQTLNHNVMYWYQQKSSQAPKLLFHYYDKDFNNEADTPDNFQSRRPNTSFCFLDIRSPGLGDTAMYLCAASRDSDREFPGELFFGEGSRLTVL.

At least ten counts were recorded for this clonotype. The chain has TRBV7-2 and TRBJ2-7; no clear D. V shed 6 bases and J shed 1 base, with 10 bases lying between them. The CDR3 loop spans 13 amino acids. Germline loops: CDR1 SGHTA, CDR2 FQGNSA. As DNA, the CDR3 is TGTGCCAGCAGGAGAACAGAGTCCTACGAGCAGTACTTC. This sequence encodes CASRRTESYEQYF.

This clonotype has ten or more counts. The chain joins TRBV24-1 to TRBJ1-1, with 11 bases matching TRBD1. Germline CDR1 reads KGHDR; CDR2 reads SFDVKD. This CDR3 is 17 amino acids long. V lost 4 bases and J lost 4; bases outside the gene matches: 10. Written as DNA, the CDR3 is TGTGCCACCAGTGACCCCGGGACAGGGGGTATGGGCACTGAAGCTTTCTTT. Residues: CATSDPGTGGMGTEAFF.